This T cell receptor beta chain was recovered during a study of T-cell reconstitution after alpha-beta-depleted transplantation in children. This sample's TCRbeta library carried unique molecular identifier barcodes. TCRdb recomputed calls from the PCR reads with MiXCR, one row per CDR3 protein. The profile shows some 500,000 distinct CDR3 sequences, about 18% of them singletons. The sequence came from a human donor who donated a stem cell graft to a child with acute lymphoblastic leukemia. Sequencing used PBMCs from the stem cell graft donor, obtained from the stem cell graft.

The CDR3 reads CASSSPYRGGTNTEAFF. CDR3 DNA sequence: TGTGCCAGCAGTTCGCCATACAGGGGTGGGACGAACACTGAAGCTTTCTTT. This chain links TRBV12-3 or TRBV12-4 with TRBJ1-1, with TRBD1 identical over 7 bases. Trimming cost V 4 bases and J 1 base; bases outside gene matches: 12. The CDR3 loop spans 17 amino acids.